This TCR beta chain is drawn from a study of human T cells and chemical hapten exposure. This clonotype was seen many times. Time point given: patch test 2, 6 weeks after DPC sensitization. Described treatment: therapeutic diphenylcyclopropenone sensitization with weekly scalp DPC. From the RACE reads, TCRdb called clonotypes with MiXCR, one entry per CDR3 protein. Of 84,000 or so distinct CDR3 sequences in the sample, roughly a tenth were seen once. V lost 7 bases to trimming and J lost 3 bases; unmatched junction nucleotides: 8. Germline lookup yields CDR1 GTSNPN and CDR2 SVGIG (reference sequence). This CDR3 comprises 14 residues.

The material was whole blood, obtained in connection with sensitization to the hapten diphenylcyclopropenone (DPC). The chain couples TRBV30 to TRBJ1-2; 10 bases align to TRBD1. The sequence was collected from a woman in her twenties or thirties with alopecia areata. Some clones in this sample may be carry-over from other donors' samples. The CDR3 region has the DNA TGTGCCTCCTGGACAGGGACAGGGGACTATGGCTACACCTTC. Translation: CASWTGTGDYGYTF.